These 22 T cell receptor beta chains were all obtained from the same sample, sequenced in a study of metastatic and nonmetastatic thyroid tumors. Using MiXCR, TCRdb reanalyzed the PCR reads. This table has about 16,000 clones, approximately 14% appearing once. Thyroid surgery had not been preceded by any treatment in any patient. Sequenced: blood. These receptors were taken from a female donor with papillary thyroid cancer or a benign thyroid nodule (not recorded which). Some clones in this sample may be carry-over from other donors' samples.

This clone was counted at least ten times. V is TRBV2 and J is TRBJ2-3, with TRBD2 matching 8 bases. The length of the CDR3 is 13 residues. J lost 2 bases, V lost 8 bases, and 3 bases had no gene match. CDR1 and CDR2 from the germline V gene are SNHLY and FYNNEI. The CDR3 DNA follows: TGTGCCAGCTTCGGGGGGGCCACAGATACGCAGTATTTT. Its translation: CASFGGATDTQYF.

This clone has at least ten counts. The chain joins TRBV7-9 to TRBJ2-3; 7 bases match TRBD2. Germline V gene sequence: CDR1 SEHNR, CDR2 FQNEAQ (reference sequence). CDR3 length: 16 residues. With V trimmed by 1 base and J by 2 bases, 6 bases remained unmatched. Here the CDR3 reads CASSLEVGGPTDTQYF. The CDR3 region has the DNA TGTGCCAGCAGCTTAGAGGTGGGAGGGCCCACAGATACGCAGTATTTT.

This clone was observed many times. V and J are TRBV5-5 and TRBJ1-6; D not certain. V was trimmed by 5 bases and J by 2 bases, leaving 11 bases between them. This CDR3 has 15 amino acids. Per germline, CDR1 SGHKS and CDR2 YYEKEE (reference sequence). The CDR3 sequence is CASRPSGAYNSPLHF. The CDR3 bases are TGTGCCAGCAGGCCGTCGGGAGCCTATAATTCACCCCTCCACTTT.

There are many counts of this clone. The genes are TRBV5-1 and TRBJ2-5; D is tentatively TRBD1 or TRBD2 (7 bases each). Germline V gene data show CDR1 as SGHRS and CDR2 as YFSETQ. The CDR3 is 14 amino acids. Deletions cut 4 bases from V and 4 bases from J, with 14 bases between. In nucleotides, the CDR3 is TGCGCCAGCAGCGGGAGGGGGCAAGGAGAGACCCAGTACTTC. This codes for CASSGRGQGETQYF.

CDR3 bases: TGCAGTGCTAGATACGGACTAGCGGGGGCGGGTGAGCAGTTCTTC. Its protein product is CSARYGLAGAGEQFF. The V call is TRBV20-1, the J call TRBJ2-1; 13 bases are shared with TRBD2. J lost 9 bases, V lost 2 bases, and 7 bases had no gene match. This CDR3 spans 15 amino acids. CDR1 and CDR2 (germline): DFQATT, SNEGSKA (reference sequence).

Comments on this clone: Compared with germline, one end of the junction differs, possibly owing to a read error. The rearrangement links TRBV28 to TRBJ2-3; the D gene is possibly TRBD2 (6 bases). Germline lookup yields CDR1 MDHEN and CDR2 SYDVKM. The CDR3 contains 14 residues. The CDR3 reads CARRETSPTDRQYF. CDR3 nucleotides: TGTGCCAGACGGGAGACCTCCCCCACAGATAGGCAGTATTTT.

This chain connects TRBV30 to TRBJ2-1, with 7 bases identical to TRBD1. CDR1 and CDR2 (germline): GTSNPN, SVGIG (reference sequence). The trim removed 4 bases at V and 7 bases at J, leaving 4 bases unmatched. The CDR3 loop spans 12 amino acids. The CDR3 spells CAWTGGMNEQFF. The CDR3 DNA follows: TGTGCCTGGACAGGGGGTATGAATGAGCAGTTCTTC.

This clone ranks as medium-sized. The chain employs TRBV6-5 and TRBJ1-6; TRBD1 agrees at 12 bases. The CDR3 spans 17 residues. Unmatched junction bases numbered 6, after V lost 1 base and J lost 8 bases. From germline, CDR1 is MNHEY and CDR2 SVGAGI. The CDR3 bases are TGTGCCAGCAGTTACTTATATGGGACAGGGGGCGATTCACCCCTCCACTTT. It translates to CASSYLYGTGGDSPLHF.

This clone is medium-sized by share. This chain links TRBV25-1 with TRBJ1-2; tentatively, D is TRBD1 (5 bases). Trimming stripped 7 bases from V and 5 bases from J, with 14 bases between. Germline V gene lookup returns CDR1 MGHDK and CDR2 SYGVNS. The length of the CDR3 is 13 residues. Here the CDR3 DNA reads TGTGCCAGCACGGGGGGATCAGGTTATGGCTACACCTTC. Protein sequence: CASTGGSGYGYTF.

This clone occurred many times. V is TRBV6-1 and J is TRBJ1-4, with 10 positions matching TRBD1. Looked up from germline, CDR1 is MNHNS and CDR2 is SASEGT. The trim removed 6 bases at V and 7 bases at J, leaving 2 bases unmatched. The CDR3 extends over 13 amino acids. CDR3 protein: CASSRDRGEKLFF. CDR3 nucleotides: TGTGCCAGCAGCCGGGACAGGGGTGAAAAACTGTTTTTT.

This clone was seen ten or more times. This chain connects TRBV5-1 to TRBJ1-2; D call uncertain. V lost 4 bases and J 0 bases, leaving 4 bases between the germline ends. CDR1 and CDR2 (germline): SGHRS, YFSETQ. This CDR3 is 12 amino acids long. The CDR3, as DNA: TGCGCCAGCAGCAGAGCTAACTATGGCTACACCTTC. This encodes CASSRANYGYTF. Supplemented by reference TRBV5-1 and TRBJ1-2, the full variable domain reads KAGVTQTPRYLIKTRGQQVTLSCSPISGHRSVSWYQQTPGQGLQFLFEYFSETQRNKGNFPGRFSGRQFSNSRSEMNVSTLELGDSALYLCASSRANYGYTFGSGTRLTVV.

This rearrangement joins TRBV28 to TRBJ2-2; D is ambiguous. V was trimmed by 3 bases and J by 5 bases, leaving 7 bases between them. The germline V gene has CDR1 MDHEN and CDR2 SYDVKM. The CDR3 is 13 amino acids. In DNA form, the CDR3 reads TGTGCCAGCAGTTTGCTGGATACCGGGGAGCTGTTTTTT. Its translation: CASSLLDTGELFF. Looking up the rest from reference TRBV28 and TRBJ2-2 gives the full variable domain: DVKVTQSSRYLVKRTGEKVFLECVQDMDHENMFWYRQDPGLGLRLIYFSYDVKMKEKGDIPEGYSVSREKKERFSLILESASTNQTSMYLCASSLLDTGELFFGEGSRLTVL.

This clone was seen at least ten times. The gene calls are TRBV30 and TRBJ1-6; D not resolved. CDR1 is GTSNPN and CDR2 is SVGIG in the germline V gene (reference sequence). The CDR3 has 13 residues. The V end lost 0 bases, the J end lost 3 bases, and 3 bases lay between the germline ends. In nucleotides, the CDR3 is TGTGCCTGGAGTGTCGTCTATAATTCACCCCTCCACTTT. Residues: CAWSVVYNSPLHF.

By its share, this clone is medium-sized. The rearrangement uses TRBV27 and TRBJ2-7; D remains unclear. V lost 8 bases and J lost 2, with 4 bases in between. CDR1 is MNHEY and CDR2 is SMNVEV in the germline V gene (reference sequence). This CDR3 comprises 10 residues. This CDR3 is CASGTYEQYF. The CDR3, as DNA: TGTGCCAGCGGAACCTACGAGCAGTACTTC.

In this sample, this clone turned up many times. The chain combines TRBV7-2 with TRBJ2-7; D ambiguous. The germline gives CDR1 SGHTA, CDR2 FQGNSA. V was cut by 5 bases and J by 3 bases, with 11 bases left in between. This CDR3 has 13 amino acids. The CDR3 protein is CASSDPGVYEQYF. The CDR3 coding sequence is TGTGCCAGCAGCGACCCAGGAGTCTACGAGCAGTACTTC.

The chain carries TRBV5-4 and TRBJ1-1; weak D call: TRBD1 (5 bases). The V end lost 3 bases, the J end lost 4 bases, and 16 bases lay between the germline ends. This CDR3 region has 15 residues. Germline CDR1 is SGHNT and CDR2 is YYREEE (reference sequence). DNA of the CDR3: TGTGCCAGCAGCTCCTACAGGAGGAGGGGCACTGAAGCTTTCTTT. Residues: CASSSYRRRGTEAFF.

The chain has TRBV7-2 and TRBJ2-7, with 9 nucleotides matching TRBD2. The CDR3 loop spans 15 amino acids. Per the germline V gene, CDR1 is SGHTA and CDR2 is FQGNSA. Losses at the gene ends were 3 bases for V and 5 bases for J; bases not matched to a gene: 8. CDR3 DNA: TGTGCCAGCAGCTTCATGTCCGCGGGGGGGCACGAGCAGTACTTC. Translation gives CASSFMSAGGHEQYF.

This clone was counted many times. The chain is built from TRBV20-1 and TRBJ2-5, with a weak D call TRBD1 (5 bases). V lost 4 bases and J 0 bases, leaving 18 bases between the germline ends. Germline CDR1 reads DFQATT; CDR2 reads SNEGSKA (reference sequence). This CDR3 has 16 residues. The CDR3 protein is CSAKLQQQANQETQYF. The DNA for the CDR3 is TGCAGTGCTAAACTCCAACAACAGGCGAACCAAGAGACCCAGTACTTC.

This clone was counted many times. The chain uses TRBV12-3 or TRBV12-4 and TRBJ2-1, with 7 positions matching TRBD2. The CDR3 length is 15 residues. Unmatched junction bases numbered 8, after V lost 7 bases and J lost 2 bases. The CDR3 here is CASTLSGKAYNEQFF. The CDR3 bases are TGTGCCAGCACCCTAAGCGGGAAGGCCTACAATGAGCAGTTCTTC.

This clone was observed many times. The chain recombines TRBV10-3 with TRBJ1-3; the D gene is possibly TRBD1 (6 bases). Germline-derived CDR1 and CDR2 are ENHRY and SYGVKD. V gave up 2 bases and J gave up 4 bases, with 12 bases separating them. The length of the CDR3 is 15 residues. CDR3 loop: CAISESGGSGNTIYF. CDR3 coding DNA: TGTGCCATCAGTGAGAGCGGGGGCTCAGGAAACACCATATATTTT.

This clone appeared many times. The J gene is TRBJ1-2, the V gene TRBV18; tentative D call: TRBD1 (5 bases). This CDR3 is 14 amino acids long. V lost 0 bases to trimming and J lost 4 bases, with 9 bases between them. The germline V gene has CDR1 KGHSH and CDR2 LQKENI. CDR3 protein: CASSPPGDFYGYTF. The CDR3 DNA sequence: TGTGCCAGCTCACCACCGGGGGATTTCTATGGCTACACCTTC.

Turning to this clone: A much bigger clone sits one base away, suggesting this may be a read error. This chain connects TRBV29-1 to TRBJ1-2, with a tentative D call TRBD1 (5 bases). Germline-derived CDR1 and CDR2 are SQVTM and ANQGSEA. CDR3 size: 12 residues. Trimming removed 8 bases at V and 4 bases at J, with 14 bases between. CDR3 DNA: TGCAGCATTGCCCGGGGGTCCTATGGCTACACCTTC. Translating gives CSIARGSYGYTF.